The sequence of this TCR beta chain was determined in a study of blood T cell repertoires in COVID-19. Study summary: COVID-19 samples collected from the United States, Italy and Spain covered acute and convalescent phases. T cells, B-cell-depleted T cells, or PBMCs provided the cDNA or gDNA that served as material.

Here immunoSEQ multiplex PCR was the method, and the copy in TCRdb shows in-frame clones only, minus some. This repertoire shows over 150,000 clones, around 87% found once; its top ten account for under 0.7%. The Seattle patients, enrolled during active infection, were followed longitudinally. This CDR3 region has 13 residues. Trimming at V came to 4 bases and at J to 6 bases, leaving 2 bases not matched to a gene. The germline CDR1 and CDR2 sequences are SGHAT and FQNNGV. This receptor was identified in a man aged 55 to 70 with COVID-19, enrolled during active disease. The specimen was peripheral blood. V is TRBV11-2 and J is TRBJ1-5; 8 nucleotides line up with TRBD1. CDR3 sequence (DNA): TGTGCCAGCAGCTCACAGGGGGTTCAGCCCCAGCATTTT. Protein product: CASSSQGVQPQHF.